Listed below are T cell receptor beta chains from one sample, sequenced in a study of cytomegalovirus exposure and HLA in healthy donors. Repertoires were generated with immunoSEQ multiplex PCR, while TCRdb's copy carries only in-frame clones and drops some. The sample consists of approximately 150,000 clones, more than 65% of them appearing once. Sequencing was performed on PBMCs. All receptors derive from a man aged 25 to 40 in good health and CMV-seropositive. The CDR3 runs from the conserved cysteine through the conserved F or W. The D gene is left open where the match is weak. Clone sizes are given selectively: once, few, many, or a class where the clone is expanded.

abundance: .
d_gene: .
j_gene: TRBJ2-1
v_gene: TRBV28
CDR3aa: CASSLLEGGRNEQFF
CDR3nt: TGTGCCAGCAGTTTATTAGAGGGGGGGAGGAATGAGCAGTTCTTC

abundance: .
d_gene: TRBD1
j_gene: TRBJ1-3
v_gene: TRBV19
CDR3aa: CASSAGAGTGDSGNTIYF
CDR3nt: TGTGCCAGTAGCGCCGGAGCCGGGACAGGAGACTCTGGAAACACCATATATTTT

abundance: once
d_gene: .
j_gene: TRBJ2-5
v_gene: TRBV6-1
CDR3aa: CASNRGRIQETQYF
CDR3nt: TGTGCCAGCAACCGGGGAAGGATCCAAGAGACCCAGTACTTC

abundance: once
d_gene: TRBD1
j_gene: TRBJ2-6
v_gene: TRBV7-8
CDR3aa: CASSFQGAAGANGLTF
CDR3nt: TGTGCCAGCAGCTTTCAGGGGGCGGCTGGGGCCAACGGCCTGACTTTC

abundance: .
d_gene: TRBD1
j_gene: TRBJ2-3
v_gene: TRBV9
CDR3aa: CASSVGGTGALTDTQYF
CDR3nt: TGTGCCAGCAGCGTAGGAGGGACAGGGGCCCTCACAGATACGCAGTATTTT

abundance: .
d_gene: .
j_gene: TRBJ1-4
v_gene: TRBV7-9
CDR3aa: CASSSRDISGEKLFF
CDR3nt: TGTGCCAGCAGCTCCCGGGACATTTCGGGGGAAAAACTGTTTTTT

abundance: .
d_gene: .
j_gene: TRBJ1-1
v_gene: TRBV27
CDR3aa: CASSLVGGKAFF
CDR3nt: TGTGCCAGCAGTTTAGTTGGGGGGAAAGCTTTCTTT

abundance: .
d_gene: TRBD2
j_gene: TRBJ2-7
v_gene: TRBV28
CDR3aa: CASTPGGAGEYEQYF
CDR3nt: TGTGCCAGCACCCCGGGGGGGGCTGGGGAGTACGAGCAGTACTTC

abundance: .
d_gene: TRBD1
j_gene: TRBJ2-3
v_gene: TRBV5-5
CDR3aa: CASSYPGGTERITDTQYF
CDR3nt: TGTGCCAGCAGCTACCCAGGGGGAACAGAACGAATCACAGATACGCAGTATTTT

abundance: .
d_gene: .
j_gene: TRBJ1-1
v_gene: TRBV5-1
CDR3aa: CASSLGQPVFTEAFF
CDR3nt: TGCGCCAGCAGCTTGGGACAGCCTGTATTCACTGAAGCTTTCTTT

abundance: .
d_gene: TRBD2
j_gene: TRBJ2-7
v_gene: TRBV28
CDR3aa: CASSLRGGIYEQYF
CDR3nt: TGTGCCAGCAGTTTACGGGGGGGCATTTACGAGCAGTACTTC

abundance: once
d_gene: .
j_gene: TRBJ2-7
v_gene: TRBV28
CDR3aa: CASSPAPGVISTRQYF
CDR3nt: TGTGCCAGCAGTCCCGCGCCGGGGGTAATCTCTACGCGGCAGTACTTC

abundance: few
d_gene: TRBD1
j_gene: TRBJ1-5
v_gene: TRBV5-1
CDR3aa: CASSLEGTGYQPQHF
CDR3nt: TGCGCCAGCAGCTTGGAAGGGACAGGTTATCAGCCCCAGCATTTT

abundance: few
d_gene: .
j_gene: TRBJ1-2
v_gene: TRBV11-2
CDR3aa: CASSLAPLNYGYTF
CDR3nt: TGTGCCAGCAGCTTAGCTCCCCTTAACTATGGCTACACCTTC

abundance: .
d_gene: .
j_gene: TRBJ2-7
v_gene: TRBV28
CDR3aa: CASSIGRTTYEQYF
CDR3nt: TGTGCCAGCAGTATAGGGAGGACTACCTACGAGCAGTACTTC

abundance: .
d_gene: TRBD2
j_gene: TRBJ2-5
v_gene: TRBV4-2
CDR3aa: CASSQGMLLAGQETQYF
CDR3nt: TGTGCCAGCAGCCAAGGCATGCTCCTAGCGGGACAGGAGACCCAGTACTTC

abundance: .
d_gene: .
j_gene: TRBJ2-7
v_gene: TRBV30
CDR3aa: CAWRSLDFTYEQYF
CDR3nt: TGTGCCTGGAGATCCCTGGACTTCACCTACGAGCAGTACTTC

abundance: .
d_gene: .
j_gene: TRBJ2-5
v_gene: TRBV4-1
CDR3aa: CASSQQVQETQYF
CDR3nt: TGCGCCAGCAGCCAACAGGTCCAAGAGACCCAGTACTTC

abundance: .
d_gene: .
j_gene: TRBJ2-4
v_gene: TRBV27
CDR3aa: CASSLGGNSQYF
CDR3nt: TGTGCCAGCAGTCTCGGGGGAAACAGTCAGTACTTC

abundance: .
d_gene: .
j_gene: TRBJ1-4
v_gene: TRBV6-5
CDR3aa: CASKGQANEKLFF
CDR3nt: TGTGCCAGCAAGGGGCAGGCTAATGAAAAACTGTTTTTT

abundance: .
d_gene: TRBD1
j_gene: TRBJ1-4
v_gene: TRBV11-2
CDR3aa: CASSDGTATNEKLFF
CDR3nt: TGTGCCAGCAGCGATGGGACAGCAACTAATGAAAAACTGTTTTTT

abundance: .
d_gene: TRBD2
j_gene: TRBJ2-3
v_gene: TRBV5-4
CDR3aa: CASSPPGLAGGTDTQYF
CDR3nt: TGTGCCAGCAGCCCGCCGGGACTAGCGGGGGGCACAGATACGCAGTATTTT

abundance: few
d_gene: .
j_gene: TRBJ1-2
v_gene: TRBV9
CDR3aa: CASSPAGYGYTF
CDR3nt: TGTGCCAGCAGCCCGGCGGGCTATGGCTACACCTTC

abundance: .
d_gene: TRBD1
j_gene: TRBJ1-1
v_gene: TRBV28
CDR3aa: CASRTGALSIEAFF
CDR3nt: TGTGCCAGCAGGACAGGGGCCCTTTCCATCGAAGCTTTCTTT

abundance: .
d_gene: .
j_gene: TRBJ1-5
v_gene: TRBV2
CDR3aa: CASSLEEGSNQPQHF
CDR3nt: TGTGCCAGCAGCCTGGAAGAGGGAAGCAATCAGCCCCAGCATTTT

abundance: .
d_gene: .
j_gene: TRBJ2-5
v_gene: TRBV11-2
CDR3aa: CASSPRLTGAPEPAQYF
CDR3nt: TGTGCCAGCAGCCCGCGTTTAACGGGAGCCCCAGAACCGGCCCAGTACTTC

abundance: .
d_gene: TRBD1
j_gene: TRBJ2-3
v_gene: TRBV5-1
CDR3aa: CASSLGQGSDTQYF
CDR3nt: TGCGCCAGCAGCCTCGGACAGGGGTCAGATACGCAGTATTTT

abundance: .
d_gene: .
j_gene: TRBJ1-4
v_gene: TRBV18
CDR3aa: CASSSGFGTNEKLFF
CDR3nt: TGTGCCAGCTCCTCAGGGTTTGGAACTAATGAAAAACTGTTTTTT

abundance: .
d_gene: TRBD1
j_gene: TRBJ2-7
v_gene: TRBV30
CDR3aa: CAWQLTGGRNEQYF
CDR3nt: TGTGCCTGGCAACTGACAGGGGGCAGGAACGAGCAGTACTTC

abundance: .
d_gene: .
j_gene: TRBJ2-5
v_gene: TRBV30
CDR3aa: CALRYSGRRETQYF
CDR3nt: TGTGCCTTGCGTTATTCCGGCCGCAGGGAGACCCAGTACTTC

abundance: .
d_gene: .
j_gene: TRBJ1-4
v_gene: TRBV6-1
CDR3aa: CASSDRGTWVSEKLFF
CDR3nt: TGTGCCAGCAGTGACCGGGGAACGTGGGTCAGTGAAAAACTGTTTTTT

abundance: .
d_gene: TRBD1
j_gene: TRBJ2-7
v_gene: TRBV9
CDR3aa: CASSVATPDREYEQYF
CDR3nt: TGTGCCAGCAGCGTAGCTACTCCGGACAGGGAATACGAGCAGTACTTC

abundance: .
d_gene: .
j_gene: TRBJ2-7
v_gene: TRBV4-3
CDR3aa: CAGSRLVDSYYEQYF
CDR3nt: TGCGCCGGCAGCCGGTTAGTCGACAGCTACTACGAGCAGTACTTC

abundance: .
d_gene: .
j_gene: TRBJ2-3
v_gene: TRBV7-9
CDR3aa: CASSLGGGRPTADTQYF
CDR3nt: TGTGCCAGCAGCCTCGGCGGAGGACGACCCACAGCAGATACGCAGTATTTT

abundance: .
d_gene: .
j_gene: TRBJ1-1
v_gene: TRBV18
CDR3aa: CASSPPPGGRTEAFF
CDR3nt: TGTGCCAGCTCACCTCCCCCCGGGGGGCGAACTGAAGCTTTCTTT

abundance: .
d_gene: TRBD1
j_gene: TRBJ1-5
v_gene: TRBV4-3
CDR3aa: CASSQDGTAGQPQHF
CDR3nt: TGCGCCAGCAGCCAAGATGGGACAGCAGGGCAGCCCCAGCATTTT

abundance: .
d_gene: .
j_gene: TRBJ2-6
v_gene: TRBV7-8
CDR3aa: CASSSFRAGANVLTF
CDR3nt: TGTGCCAGCAGCTCATTCAGGGCTGGGGCCAACGTCCTGACTTTC

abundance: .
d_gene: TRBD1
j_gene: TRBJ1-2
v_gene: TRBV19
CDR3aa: CASSILPRTGKMRGYTF
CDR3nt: TGTGCCAGTAGTATCCTACCACGGACAGGGAAGATGAGGGGCTACACCTTC

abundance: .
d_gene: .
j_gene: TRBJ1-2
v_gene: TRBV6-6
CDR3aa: CASSREGHTAYGYTF
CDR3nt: TGTGCCAGCAGTCGCGAGGGACATACGGCCTATGGCTACACCTTC

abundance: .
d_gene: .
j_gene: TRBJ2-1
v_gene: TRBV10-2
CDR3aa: CASTPQRYNEQFF
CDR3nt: TGCGCCAGCACCCCCCAGCGATACAATGAGCAGTTCTTC

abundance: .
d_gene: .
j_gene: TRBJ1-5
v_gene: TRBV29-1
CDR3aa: CSVEEARVKNQPQHF
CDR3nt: TGCAGCGTTGAAGAGGCCCGGGTTAAGAATCAGCCCCAGCATTTT

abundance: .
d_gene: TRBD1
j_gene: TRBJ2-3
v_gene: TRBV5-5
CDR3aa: CASSLRLQGTDTQYF
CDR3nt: TGTGCCAGCAGCTTGAGGTTACAGGGGACGGATACGCAGTATTTT

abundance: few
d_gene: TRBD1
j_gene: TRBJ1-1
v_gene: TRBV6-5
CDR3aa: CASSFEYRGRAAFF
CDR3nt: TGTGCCAGCAGTTTCGAATACAGGGGGCGCGCGGCTTTCTTT

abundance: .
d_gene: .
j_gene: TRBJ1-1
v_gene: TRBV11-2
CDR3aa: CASSLGRNTEAFF
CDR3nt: TGTGCCAGCAGCTTAGGTAGAAACACTGAAGCTTTCTTT